In its sample, the clone carrying this TCR beta chain was seen a few times. The data were taken from a study of response to subunit inactivated influenza vaccine. This CDR3 has 16 residues. Germline trimming cut 4 bases from V and 5 bases from J; bases unmatched to any gene: 8. Germline CDR1 LNHDA, CDR2 SQIVND (reference sequence). Each CDR3 protein is one row after TCRdb ran MiXCR on the RT-PCR reads. The sample lists more than 450,000 distinct CDR3 sequences, 11% occurring once. This sample also appeared in a second study, on T cells expressing NK-cell markers. From that paper: A 5'RACE template switching approach incorporating UMIs was used to make TCR beta cDNA.

This chain joins TRBV19 and TRBJ2-1, with TRBD2 matching 10 bases. The receptor comes from a man between 45 and 60 years old who received an inactivated influenza vaccine. Sequencing was performed on PBMCs from blood, taken on the day of vaccination. The CDR3 DNA sequence: TGTGCCAGTAGTACCCTAAGCGGGAGGGGCCACAATGAGCAGTTCTTC. Amino acid sequence: CASSTLSGRGHNEQFF. Using reference TRBV19 and TRBJ2-1 for the parts outside the CDR3, the full variable domain is DGGITQSPKYLFRKEGQNVTLSCEQNLNHDAMYWYRQDPGQGLRLIYYSQIVNDFQKGDIAEGYSVSREKKESFPLTVTSAQKNPTAFYLCASSTLSGRGHNEQFFGPGTRLTVL.